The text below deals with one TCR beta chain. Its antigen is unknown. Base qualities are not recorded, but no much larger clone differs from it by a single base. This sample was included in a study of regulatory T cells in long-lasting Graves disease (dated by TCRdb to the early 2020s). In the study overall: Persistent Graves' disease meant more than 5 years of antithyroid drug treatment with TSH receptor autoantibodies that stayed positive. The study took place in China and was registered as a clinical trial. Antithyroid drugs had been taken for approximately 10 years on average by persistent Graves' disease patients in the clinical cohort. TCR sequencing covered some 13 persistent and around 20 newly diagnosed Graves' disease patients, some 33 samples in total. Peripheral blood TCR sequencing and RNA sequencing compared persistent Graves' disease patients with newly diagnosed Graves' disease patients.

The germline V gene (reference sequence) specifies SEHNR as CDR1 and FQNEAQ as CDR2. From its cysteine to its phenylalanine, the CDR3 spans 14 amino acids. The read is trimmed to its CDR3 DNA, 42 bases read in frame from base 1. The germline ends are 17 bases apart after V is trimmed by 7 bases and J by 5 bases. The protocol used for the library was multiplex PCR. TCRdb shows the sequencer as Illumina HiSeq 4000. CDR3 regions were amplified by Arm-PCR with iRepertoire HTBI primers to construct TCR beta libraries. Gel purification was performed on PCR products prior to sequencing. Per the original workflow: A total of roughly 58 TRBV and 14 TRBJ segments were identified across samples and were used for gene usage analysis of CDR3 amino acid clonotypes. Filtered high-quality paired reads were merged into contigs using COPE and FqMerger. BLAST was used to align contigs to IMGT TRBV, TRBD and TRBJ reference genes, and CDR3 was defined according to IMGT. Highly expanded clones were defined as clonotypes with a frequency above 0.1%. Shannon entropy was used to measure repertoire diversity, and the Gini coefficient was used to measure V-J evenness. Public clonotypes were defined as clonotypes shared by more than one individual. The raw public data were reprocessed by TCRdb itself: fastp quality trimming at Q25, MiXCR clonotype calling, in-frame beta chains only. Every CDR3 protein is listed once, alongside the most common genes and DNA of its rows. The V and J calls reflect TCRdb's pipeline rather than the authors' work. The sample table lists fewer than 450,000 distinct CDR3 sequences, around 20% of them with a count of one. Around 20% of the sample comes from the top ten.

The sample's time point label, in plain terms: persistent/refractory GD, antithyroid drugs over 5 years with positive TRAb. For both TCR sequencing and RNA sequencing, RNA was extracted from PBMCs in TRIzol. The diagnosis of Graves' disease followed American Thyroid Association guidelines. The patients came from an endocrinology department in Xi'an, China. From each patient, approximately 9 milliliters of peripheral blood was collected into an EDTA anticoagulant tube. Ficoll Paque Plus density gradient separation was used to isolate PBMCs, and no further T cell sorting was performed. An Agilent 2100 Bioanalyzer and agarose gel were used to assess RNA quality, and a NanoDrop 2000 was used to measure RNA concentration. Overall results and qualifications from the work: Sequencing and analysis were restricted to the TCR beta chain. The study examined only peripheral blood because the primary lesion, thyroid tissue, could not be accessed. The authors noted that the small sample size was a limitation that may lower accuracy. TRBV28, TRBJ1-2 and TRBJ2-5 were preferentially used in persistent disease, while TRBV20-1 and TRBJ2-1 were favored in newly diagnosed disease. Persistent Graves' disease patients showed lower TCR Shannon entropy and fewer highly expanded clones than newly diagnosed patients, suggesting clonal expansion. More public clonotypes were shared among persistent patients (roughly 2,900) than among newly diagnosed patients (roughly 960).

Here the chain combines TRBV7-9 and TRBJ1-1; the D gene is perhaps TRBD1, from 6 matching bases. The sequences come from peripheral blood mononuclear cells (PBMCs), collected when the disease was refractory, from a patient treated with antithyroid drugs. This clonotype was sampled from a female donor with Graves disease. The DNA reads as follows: TGTGCCAGCAACAAGGGGGGTGATAGAACTGAAGCTTTCTTT. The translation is CASNKGGDRTEAFF.